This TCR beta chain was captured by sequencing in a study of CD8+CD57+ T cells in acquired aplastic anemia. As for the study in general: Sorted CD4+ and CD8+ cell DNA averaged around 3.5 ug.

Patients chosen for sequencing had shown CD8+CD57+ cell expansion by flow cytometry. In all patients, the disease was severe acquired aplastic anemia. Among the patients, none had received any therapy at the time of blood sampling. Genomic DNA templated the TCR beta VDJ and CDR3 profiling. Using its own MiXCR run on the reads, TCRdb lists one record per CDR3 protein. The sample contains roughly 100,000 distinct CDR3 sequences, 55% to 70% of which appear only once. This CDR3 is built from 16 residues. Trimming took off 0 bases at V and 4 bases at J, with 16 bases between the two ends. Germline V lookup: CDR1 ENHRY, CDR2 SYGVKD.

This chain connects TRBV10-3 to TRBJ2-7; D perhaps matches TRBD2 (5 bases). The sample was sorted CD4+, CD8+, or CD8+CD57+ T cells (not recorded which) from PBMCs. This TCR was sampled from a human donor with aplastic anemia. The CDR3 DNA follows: TGTGCCATCAGTGAGTCGAATCTGGAAGGACTTTACGAGCAGTACTTC. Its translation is CAISESNLEGLYEQYF.